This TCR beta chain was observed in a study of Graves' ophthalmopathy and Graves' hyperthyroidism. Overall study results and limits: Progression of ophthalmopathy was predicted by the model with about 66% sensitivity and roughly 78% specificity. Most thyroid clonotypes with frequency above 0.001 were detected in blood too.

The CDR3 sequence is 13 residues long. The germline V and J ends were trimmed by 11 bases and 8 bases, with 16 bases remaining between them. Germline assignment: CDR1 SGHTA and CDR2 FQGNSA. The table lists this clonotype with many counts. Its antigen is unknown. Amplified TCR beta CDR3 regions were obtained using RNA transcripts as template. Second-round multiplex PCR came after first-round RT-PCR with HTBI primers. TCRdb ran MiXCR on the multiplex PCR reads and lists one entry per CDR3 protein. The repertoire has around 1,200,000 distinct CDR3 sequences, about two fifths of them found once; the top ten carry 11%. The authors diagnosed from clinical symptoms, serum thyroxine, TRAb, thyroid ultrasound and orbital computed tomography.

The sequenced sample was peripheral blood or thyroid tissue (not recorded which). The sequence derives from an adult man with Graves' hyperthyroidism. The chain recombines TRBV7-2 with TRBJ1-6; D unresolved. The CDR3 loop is CAGRGVRDSPLHF. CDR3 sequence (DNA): TGTGCCGGCCGTGGGGTGCGGGATTCACCCCTCCACTTT.